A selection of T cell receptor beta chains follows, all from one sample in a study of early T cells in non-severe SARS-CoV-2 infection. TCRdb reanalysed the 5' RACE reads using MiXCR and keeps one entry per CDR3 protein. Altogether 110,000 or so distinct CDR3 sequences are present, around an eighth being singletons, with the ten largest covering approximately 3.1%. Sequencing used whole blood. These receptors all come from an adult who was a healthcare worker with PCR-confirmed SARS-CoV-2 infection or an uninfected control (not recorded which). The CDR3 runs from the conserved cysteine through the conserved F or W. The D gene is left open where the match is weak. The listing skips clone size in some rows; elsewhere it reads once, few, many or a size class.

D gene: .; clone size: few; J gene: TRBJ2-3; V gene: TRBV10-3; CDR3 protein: CAIRLDRGFGPFTDTQYF
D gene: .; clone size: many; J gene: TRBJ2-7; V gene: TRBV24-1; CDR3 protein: CATSDLPGRDTPYEQYF
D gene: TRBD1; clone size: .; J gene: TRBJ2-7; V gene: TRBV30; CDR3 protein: CAWGTGTGVRREQYF
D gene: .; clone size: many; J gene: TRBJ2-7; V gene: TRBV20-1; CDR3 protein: CSARDGGGRAYEQYF
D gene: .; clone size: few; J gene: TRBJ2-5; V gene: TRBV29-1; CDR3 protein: CSGTIETQYF
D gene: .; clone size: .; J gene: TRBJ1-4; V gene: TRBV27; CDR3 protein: CASSRTGREKLFF
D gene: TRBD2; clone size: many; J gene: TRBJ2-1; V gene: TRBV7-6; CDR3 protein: CASHPRETNEQFF
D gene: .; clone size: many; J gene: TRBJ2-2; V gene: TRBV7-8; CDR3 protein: CASSRLLGSGELFF
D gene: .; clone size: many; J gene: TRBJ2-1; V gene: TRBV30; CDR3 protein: CAWSNRGAPYNEQFF
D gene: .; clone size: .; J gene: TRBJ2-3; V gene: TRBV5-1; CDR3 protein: CASSSGLTDTQYF
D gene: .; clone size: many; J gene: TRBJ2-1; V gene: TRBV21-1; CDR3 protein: CASSTLLGGKDEQFF
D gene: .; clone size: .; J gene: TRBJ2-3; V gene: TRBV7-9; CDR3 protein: CASSFISGSSTDTQYF
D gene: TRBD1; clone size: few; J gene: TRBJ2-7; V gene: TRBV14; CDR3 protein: CASSRGTGKSYEQYF
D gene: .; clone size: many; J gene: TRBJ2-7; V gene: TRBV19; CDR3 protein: CASQPSGSYEQYF
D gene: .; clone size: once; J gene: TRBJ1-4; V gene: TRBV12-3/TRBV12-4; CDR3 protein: CASSLVGREEKLFF
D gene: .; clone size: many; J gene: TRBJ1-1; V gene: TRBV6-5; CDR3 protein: CASSPFPTGPTPEAFF
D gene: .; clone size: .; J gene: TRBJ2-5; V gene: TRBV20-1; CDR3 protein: CSASPLALQETQYF
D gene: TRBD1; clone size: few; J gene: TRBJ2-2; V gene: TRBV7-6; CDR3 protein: CAGGSPAAGGGELFF
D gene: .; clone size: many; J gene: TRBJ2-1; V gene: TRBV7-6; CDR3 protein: CASSPYGTYNEQFF
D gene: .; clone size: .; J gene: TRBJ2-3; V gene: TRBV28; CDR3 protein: CASSSAGGGTDTQYF
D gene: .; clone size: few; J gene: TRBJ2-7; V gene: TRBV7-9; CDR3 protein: CASSLTLPGYEQYF
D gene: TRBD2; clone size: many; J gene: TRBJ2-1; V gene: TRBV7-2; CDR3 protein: CASSLAGGGAYNEQFF
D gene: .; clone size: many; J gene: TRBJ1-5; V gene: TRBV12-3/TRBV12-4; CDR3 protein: CASTPGTLSNQPQHF
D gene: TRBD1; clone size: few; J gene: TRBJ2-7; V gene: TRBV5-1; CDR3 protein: CASSLRIGGTGGVSYEQYF
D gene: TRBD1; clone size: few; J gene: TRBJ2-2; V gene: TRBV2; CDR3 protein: CASIRDRNTGELFF
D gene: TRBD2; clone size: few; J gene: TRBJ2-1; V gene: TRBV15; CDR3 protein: CATSRDGSGSYEQFF
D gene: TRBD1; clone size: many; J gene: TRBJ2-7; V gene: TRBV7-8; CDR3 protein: CASSLRMAGTALIEGYEQYF
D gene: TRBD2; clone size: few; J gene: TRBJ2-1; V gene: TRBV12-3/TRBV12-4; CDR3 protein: CASSFRLAGDNEQFF
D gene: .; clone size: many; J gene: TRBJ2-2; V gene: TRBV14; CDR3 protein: CASSQIGENTGELFF
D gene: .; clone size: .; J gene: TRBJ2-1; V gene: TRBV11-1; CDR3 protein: CASSSERLSSYNEQFF
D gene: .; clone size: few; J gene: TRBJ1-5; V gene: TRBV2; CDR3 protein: CASSEGAYQPQHF
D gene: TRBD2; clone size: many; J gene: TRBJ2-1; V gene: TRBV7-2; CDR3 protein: CASSSGTSGRRSDEQFF
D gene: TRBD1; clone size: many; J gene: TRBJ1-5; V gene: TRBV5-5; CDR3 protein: CASSLTGTGDQPQHF
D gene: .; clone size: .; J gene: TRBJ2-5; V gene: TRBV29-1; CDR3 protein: CSVLIQTQYF
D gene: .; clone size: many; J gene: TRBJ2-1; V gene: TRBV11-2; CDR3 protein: CASSQGLPQDYNEQFF
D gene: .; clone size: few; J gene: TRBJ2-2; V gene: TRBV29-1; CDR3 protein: CSVQGGTGELFF
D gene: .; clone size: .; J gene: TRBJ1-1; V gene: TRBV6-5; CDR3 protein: CASSYGGGREAFF
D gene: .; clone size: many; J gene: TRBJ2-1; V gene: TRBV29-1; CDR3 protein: CSVREFPEQFF
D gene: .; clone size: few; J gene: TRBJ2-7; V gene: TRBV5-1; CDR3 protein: CASSLTGFSYEQYF
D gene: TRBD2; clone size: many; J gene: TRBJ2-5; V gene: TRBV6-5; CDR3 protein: CASSYSAGESETQYF
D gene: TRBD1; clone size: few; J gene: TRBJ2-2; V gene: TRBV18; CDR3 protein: CASSPGQGTGELFF
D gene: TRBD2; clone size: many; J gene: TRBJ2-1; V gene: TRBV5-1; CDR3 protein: CASSHGLAGGVNEQFF
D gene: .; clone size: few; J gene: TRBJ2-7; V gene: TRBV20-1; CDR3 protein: CSARADYSYEQYF
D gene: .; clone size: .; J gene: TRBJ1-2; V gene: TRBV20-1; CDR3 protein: CSADYGFTF
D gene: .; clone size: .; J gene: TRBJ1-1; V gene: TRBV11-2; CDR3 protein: CASSLVANTEAFF
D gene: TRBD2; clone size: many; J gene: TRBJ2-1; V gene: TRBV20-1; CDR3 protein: CSALGLAHDPGGNEQFF